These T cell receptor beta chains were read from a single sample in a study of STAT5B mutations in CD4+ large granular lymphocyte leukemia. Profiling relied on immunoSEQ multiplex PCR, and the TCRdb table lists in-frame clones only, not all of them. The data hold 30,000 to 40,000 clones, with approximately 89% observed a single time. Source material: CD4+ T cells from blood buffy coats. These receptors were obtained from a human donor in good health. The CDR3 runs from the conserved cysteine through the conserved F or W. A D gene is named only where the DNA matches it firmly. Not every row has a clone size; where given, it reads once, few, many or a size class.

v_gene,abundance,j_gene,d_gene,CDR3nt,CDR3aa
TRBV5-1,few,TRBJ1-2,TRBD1,TGCGCCAGCTTAAGGGACAGGGCGAACTATGGCTACACCTTC,CASLRDRANYGYTF
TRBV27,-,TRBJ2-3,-,TGTGCCAGCAGGACTATCACAGATACGCAGTATTTT,CASRTITDTQYF
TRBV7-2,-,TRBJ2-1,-,TGTGCCAGCAGCTATAGATGGGGGGATGAGCAGTTCTTC,CASSYRWGDEQFF
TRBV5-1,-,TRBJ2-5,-,TGCGCCAGCAGCTCAGAACTGGGACTTTACGGGGGGACCCAGTACTTC,CASSSELGLYGGTQYF
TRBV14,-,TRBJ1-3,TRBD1,TGTGCCAGCAGCCCGCCCGGGACAGGGTCTGGAAACACCATATATTTT,CASSPPGTGSGNTIYF
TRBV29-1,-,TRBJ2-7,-,TGCAGCGTTGATAAATTCGAACAGGAACACTACGAGCAGTACTTC,CSVDKFEQEHYEQYF
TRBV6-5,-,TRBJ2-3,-,TGTGCCAGCAGTTCCGGACCCAAGGATACGCAGTATTTT,CASSSGPKDTQYF
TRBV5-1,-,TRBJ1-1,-,TGCGCCAGCAGCTTAGACAGACTCACTGAAGCTTTCTTT,CASSLDRLTEAFF
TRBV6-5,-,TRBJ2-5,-,TGTGCCAGCAGCCCAGGGGTAGAGACCCAGTACTTC,CASSPGVETQYF
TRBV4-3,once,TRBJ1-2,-,TGCGCCAGCAGCCACACCACGACAGGAACCTATGGCTACACCTTC,CASSHTTTGTYGYTF
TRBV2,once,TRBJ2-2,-,TGTGCCAGCAGTCCCCTTACTAGTTTCTCCGGGGAGCTGTTTTTT,CASSPLTSFSGELFF
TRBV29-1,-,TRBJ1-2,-,TGCAGCGTTGAATATCACTATGGCTACACCTTC,CSVEYHYGYTF
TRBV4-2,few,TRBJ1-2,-,TGTGCCAGCAGCCAAGATCGGGGCTATGGCTACACCTTC,CASSQDRGYGYTF
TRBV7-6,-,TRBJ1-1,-,TGTGCCAGCAGCTCTACAGGGAAAGCTTTCTTT,CASSSTGKAFF
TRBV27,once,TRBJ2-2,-,TGTGCCAGCAGTCCCCCAGGAACTAGTCCCGGGGAGCTGTTTTTT,CASSPPGTSPGELFF
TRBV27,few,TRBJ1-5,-,TGTGCCAGCAGTTCCGCGTTTCGGGGAATAGGCAATCAGCCCCAGCATTTT,CASSSAFRGIGNQPQHF
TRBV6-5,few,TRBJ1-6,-,TGTGCCAGCACCGACGGGGGATCCTATAATTCACCCCTCCACTTT,CASTDGGSYNSPLHF
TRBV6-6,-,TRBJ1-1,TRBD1,TGTGCCAGCAGCCGACCTCAGGGGGGGACTGAAGCTTTCTTT,CASSRPQGGTEAFF
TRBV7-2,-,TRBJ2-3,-,TGTGCCAGCAGCCACTATGACCCAGGCACAGATACGCAGTATTTT,CASSHYDPGTDTQYF
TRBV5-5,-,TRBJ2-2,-,TGTGCCAGCAGCTTGGGGGATGTCAGGGCCACCGGGGAGCTGTTTTTT,CASSLGDVRATGELFF
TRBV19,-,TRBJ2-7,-,TGTGCCAGTAGTGAGGGACTCAGTTATACCCCCTACGAGCAGTACTTC,CASSEGLSYTPYEQYF
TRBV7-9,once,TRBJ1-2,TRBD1,TGTGCCAGCAGCCCCACCGGGACAGGGGGAGGCTACACCTTC,CASSPTGTGGGYTF
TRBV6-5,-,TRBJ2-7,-,TGTGCCAGCAGTTCCACCTTTTCATCCTACGAGCAGTACTTC,CASSSTFSSYEQYF
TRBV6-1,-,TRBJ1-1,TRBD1,TGTGCCAGCAATTCGCAGGGGGTGGTCGACACTGAAGCTTTCTTT,CASNSQGVVDTEAFF
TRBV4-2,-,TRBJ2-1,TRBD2,TGTGCCAGCAGACTCGGACTAGCGGGCTCCAATGAGCAGTTCTTC,CASRLGLAGSNEQFF
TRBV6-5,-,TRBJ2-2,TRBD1,TGTGCCAGCAGTTACTCGACAGGGTCCACCGGGGAGCTGTTTTTT,CASSYSTGSTGELFF
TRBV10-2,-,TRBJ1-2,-,TGCGCCAGCAGCGGGGGGATCGGGGTTGGTGGCTACACCTTC,CASSGGIGVGGYTF
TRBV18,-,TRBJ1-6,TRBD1,TGTGCCAGCTCGCACAGGGGGCTTTTGAATTCACCCCTCCACTTT,CASSHRGLLNSPLHF
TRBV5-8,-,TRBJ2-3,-,TGTGCCAGCAGGGAAGGGGGGGATACGCAGTATTTT,CASREGGDTQYF
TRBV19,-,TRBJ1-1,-,TGTGCCAGTAGTATAAGGGCCTGGGCAGGGCAAGCTTTCTTT,CASSIRAWAGQAFF
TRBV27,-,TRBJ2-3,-,TGTGCCAGCAGTTTAGTAGGGCCAGATACGCAGTATTTT,CASSLVGPDTQYF
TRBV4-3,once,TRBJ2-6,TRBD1,TGCGCCAGCAGCCAGGAGAGGGTGTTACGGACAGGGAAAGTTGGTGGGGCCAACGTCCTGACTTTC,CASSQERVLRTGKVGGANVLTF
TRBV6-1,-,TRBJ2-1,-,TGTGCCAGCAGTGGCCAGTACAATGAGCAGTTCTTC,CASSGQYNEQFF
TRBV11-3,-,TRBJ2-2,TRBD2,TGTGCCAGCAGCTTCGCTAGCGGCACCGGGGAGCTGTTTTTT,CASSFASGTGELFF
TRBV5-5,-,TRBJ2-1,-,TGTGCCAGCAGCTTGGCCCCTACGACGGGTGAGCAGTTCTTC,CASSLAPTTGEQFF
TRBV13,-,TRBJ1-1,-,TGTGCCAGCAGCTTAGGTGCGGGAGACACTGAAGCTTTCTTT,CASSLGAGDTEAFF
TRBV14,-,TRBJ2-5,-,TGTGCCAGCAGCCCGGGGGATCTCCCCTTCCAAGAGACCCAGTACTTC,CASSPGDLPFQETQYF
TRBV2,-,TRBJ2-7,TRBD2,TGTGCCAGCACTCTAGACAGGGTATCGGGACTAGCGGGAAACGTGGATTTCTACGAGCAGTACTTC,CASTLDRVSGLAGNVDFYEQYF
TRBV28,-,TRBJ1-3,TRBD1,TGTGCCAGCAGTTCCCCCGGGACAGGCGGAAACACCATATATTTT,CASSSPGTGGNTIYF
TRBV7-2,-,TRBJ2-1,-,TGTGCCAGCAGCTTTCTGACACCCCTGGACCCGAGGTTCTTC,CASSFLTPLDPRFF
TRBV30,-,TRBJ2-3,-,TGTGCCTGGAGGGCAGGGCTTAGGGGTACGCAGTATTTT,CAWRAGLRGTQYF
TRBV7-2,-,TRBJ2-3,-,TGTGCCAGCACCCTCCGGGATACGCAGTATTTT,CASTLRDTQYF
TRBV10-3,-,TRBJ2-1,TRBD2,TGTGCCATCAGTGACTGGGGCGGGAGGCAGAATGAGCAGTTCTTC,CAISDWGGRQNEQFF
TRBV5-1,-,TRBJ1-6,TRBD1,TGCGCCAGCAGCTTGGCCCAGGGGGTAAATTCACCCCTCCACTTT,CASSLAQGVNSPLHF
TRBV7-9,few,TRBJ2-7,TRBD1,TGTGCCAGCAGCTCAGGGGTGGGGGGACAGGCTTGGGAGCAGTACTTC,CASSSGVGGQAWEQYF
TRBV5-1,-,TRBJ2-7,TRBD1,TGCGCCAGTCAGGGGGCACCCCCCTACGAGCAGTACTTC,CASQGAPPYEQYF
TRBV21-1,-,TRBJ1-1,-,TGTGCCAGCAGCCCCAAAACTAGGGGACAGACGGGGTCAAACACTGAAGCTTTCTTT,CASSPKTRGQTGSNTEAFF
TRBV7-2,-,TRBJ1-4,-,TGTGCCAGCAGCTTAATGCAGGGCACTAATGAAAAACTGTTTTTT,CASSLMQGTNEKLFF
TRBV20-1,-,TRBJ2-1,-,TGCAGTGCTAATAGCTGGGAGCAGTTCTTC,CSANSWEQFF
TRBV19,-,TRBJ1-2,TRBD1,TGTGCCAGTAGTAAAGACAGGGGAAACTATGGCTACACCTTC,CASSKDRGNYGYTF
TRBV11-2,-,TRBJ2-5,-,TGTGCCAGCAGCAATAGCGGTCCTGGGACCCAGTACTTC,CASSNSGPGTQYF
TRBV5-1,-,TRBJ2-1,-,TGCGCCAGCAGCTCAAATTACAATGAGCAGTTCTTC,CASSSNYNEQFF
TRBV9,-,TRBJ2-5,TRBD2,TGTGCCAGCAGCACGGGGGGAGAAGAGACCCAGTACTTC,CASSTGGEETQYF
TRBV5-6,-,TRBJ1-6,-,TGTGCCAGCAGCTTGGGCAGGGACCCCTATAATTCACCCCTCCACTTT,CASSLGRDPYNSPLHF
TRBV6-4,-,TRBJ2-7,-,TGTGCCAGCAGTGAAGTCCGTGACTCCTACGAGCAGTACTTC,CASSEVRDSYEQYF
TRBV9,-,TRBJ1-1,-,TGTGCCAGCAGCGTAGACGAGGGAGTCCACACTGAAGCTTTCTTT,CASSVDEGVHTEAFF